Shown below are 18 T cell receptor beta chains from a single sample sequenced in a study of PD-L1 blockade in urothelial cancer. The method was immunoSEQ multiplex PCR; TCRdb's version includes in-frame clones alone and lacks a portion of them. The sample lists 40,000 or so clones; around 80% were seen once. Time point indicated: peripheral blood 6 weeks after treatment start. The source was PBMCs, collected around atezolizumab (anti-PD-L1) treatment. These receptor sequences come from a man in his fifties or sixties with urothelial cancer.

A note on this clone: One end of the junction fails to match germline, which may point to a read error. The CDR3 DNA is TGTGTCAGCAGTTTGGGACAGGGGGCCGGCTACACCTTC. It encodes CVSSLGQGAGYTF. The chain is built from TRBV28 and TRBJ1-2; TRBD1 aligns across 12 bases. The CDR3 spans 13 residues. CDR1 and CDR2 (germline): MDHEN, SYDVKM.

The chain recombines TRBV10-3 with TRBJ2-7; tentative D call: TRBD2 (5 bases). Trimming left V 0 bases short and J 5 bases short, with 14 bases between. The CDR3 covers 15 residues. Germline values: CDR1 ENHRY, CDR2 SYGVKD. The CDR3 DNA sequence: TGTGCCATCAGTGAGTCGGACTTCTATAAAGACGAGCAGTACTTC. It yields the protein CAISESDFYKDEQYF.

This clone was observed a few times. This chain connects TRBV14 to TRBJ2-5, with D tentatively TRBD2 (7 bases). This CDR3 region has 13 residues. Germline V lookup: CDR1 SGHDN, CDR2 FVKESK. Trimming shortened V by 2 bases and J by 4 bases, and 8 bases separated the two germline ends. CDR3 DNA: TGTGCCAGCAGCCAACGGGGGGCAGAGACCCAGTACTTC. This encodes CASSQRGAETQYF.

With regard to this clone: Within the sample, other DNA sequences also encode this same CDR3. The chain is built from TRBV5-6 and TRBJ1-5; D is uncertain. This CDR3 is 14 amino acids long. Trimming left V 0 bases short and J 0 bases short, with 4 bases between. Per germline, CDR1 SGHDT and CDR2 YYEEEE. CDR3 bases: TGTGCCAGCAGCTTGGGACTTAGCAATCAGCCCCAGCATTTT. It translates to CASSLGLSNQPQHF.

The chain is built from TRBV11-3 and TRBJ2-1; TRBD1 aligns across 7 bases. Germline assignment: CDR1 SGHNT and CDR2 YENEEA. This CDR3 is 16 amino acids long. V was pared by 4 bases and J by 1 base, with 7 bases of the junction left unmatched. This CDR3 reads CASSSVGTVSYNEQFF. CDR3 bases: TGTGCCAGCAGCTCAGTAGGGACAGTTTCCTACAATGAGCAGTTCTTC.

Only one count was recorded for this clone. The chain has TRBV19 and TRBJ2-5; perhaps TRBD1 as D (7 bases). The V end was cut by 6 bases, the J end by 2 bases, with 19 bases between. CDR3 size: 16 residues. Germline assignment: CDR1 LNHDA and CDR2 SQIVND (reference sequence). CDR3 bases: TGTGCCAGTAGCCTCCGCCAGGGGGGTCTACAAGAGACCCAGTACTTC. This sequence encodes CASSLRQGGLQETQYF.

This sequence joins TRBV19 and TRBJ2-7; weak D call: TRBD1 (5 bases). Germline V gives CDR1 LNHDA, CDR2 SQIVND (reference sequence). Trimming stripped 5 bases from V and 3 bases from J, with 14 bases between. The CDR3 has 14 residues. This CDR3 reads CASSPDRDLYEQYF. CDR3 nucleotides: TGTGCCAGTAGTCCAGACAGAGACCTCTACGAGCAGTACTTC.

V is TRBV19 and J is TRBJ1-5, with a possible D match to TRBD1 (6 bases). The CDR3 extends over 16 amino acids. Germline V CDR1 and CDR2: LNHDA, SQIVND (reference sequence). Trimming cost V 1 base and J 4 bases, with 14 bases left between them. The CDR3 coding sequence is TGTGCCAGTAGTATAGGAACACAGGGAGCTAATCAGCCCCAGCATTTT. This encodes CASSIGTQGANQPQHF. The full variable domain, its missing parts supplied by reference TRBV19 and TRBJ1-5, is DGGITQSPKYLFRKEGQNVTLSCEQNLNHDAMYWYRQDPGQGLRLIYYSQIVNDFQKGDIAEGYSVSREKKESFPLTVTSAQKNPTAFYLCASSIGTQGANQPQHFGDGTRLSIL.

This clone was found once. The J gene is TRBJ1-1, the V gene TRBV6-1, with a tentative D call TRBD1 (5 bases). The CDR3 is 14 residues long. V lost 8 bases and J lost 6, with 19 bases in between. CDR1 is MNHNS, CDR2 SASEGT, per germline. CDR3 coding DNA: TGTGCCAGCGACCCGGGACCCCGCGGGGCTGAAGCTTTCTTT. This translates into CASDPGPRGAEAFF.

The chain uses TRBV5-1 and TRBJ2-5; possible D gene TRBD1, 6 bases. Germline-derived CDR1 and CDR2 are SGHRS and YFSETQ. Trimming pared 4 bases from V and 4 bases from J, leaving 8 bases between. CDR3 length: 12 residues. The CDR3 protein is CASSETGETQYF. The DNA for the CDR3 is TGCGCCAGCAGCGAGACAGGAGAGACCCAGTACTTC.

The genes are TRBV5-4 and TRBJ2-5; D might be TRBD1 (5 bases). CDR1 and CDR2 (germline): SGHNT, YYREEE (reference sequence). This CDR3 region has 15 residues. The V end lost 4 bases, the J end lost 5 bases, and 18 bases lay between the germline ends. The CDR3 nucleotides are TGTGCCAGCAGCGGGTTCACTCAGGGTCGGGAGACCCAGTACTTC. Its translation is CASSGFTQGRETQYF.

V gene TRBV6-1 combines with J gene TRBJ1-2; perhaps TRBD1 as D (5 bases). With 6 bases removed from V and 7 bases from J, the gap between germline ends came to 18 bases. This CDR3 region has 14 residues. The germline CDR1 and CDR2 sequences are MNHNS and SASEGT. CDR3 in amino acids: CASRQTGVAGGYTF. The CDR3 DNA reads as TGTGCCAGCAGGCAAACGGGGGTTGCCGGTGGCTACACCTTC.

Only one count was recorded for this clone. The chain carries TRBV30 and TRBJ1-1; 9 bases align to TRBD1. The V segment lost 4 bases and the J segment 0 bases; nucleotides outside the gene matches: 6. The CDR3 consists of 15 residues. The germline V gene encodes CDR1 GTSNPN and CDR2 SVGIG (reference sequence). As DNA, the CDR3 is TGTGCCTGGAACAGGGGGCGTCGAATGAACACTGAAGCTTTCTTT. This sequence encodes CAWNRGRRMNTEAFF.

The chain employs TRBV28 and TRBJ1-6, with a weak D call TRBD1 (5 bases). The CDR3 extends over 14 amino acids. Trimming removed 7 bases from V and 7 bases from J, with 14 bases in between. Germline V gene data show CDR1 as MDHEN and CDR2 as SYDVKM. The CDR3 region has the DNA TGTGCCAGCATATGGACCGGGGGAAATTCACCCCTCCACTTT. Its protein is CASIWTGGNSPLHF.

CDR3 nucleotides: TGTGCCAGCAGCCCGGGGGTCGAGGCAGGACAGCCCCAGCATTTT. This sequence encodes CASSPGVEAGQPQHF. The chain links TRBV11-2 to TRBJ1-5; maybe TRBD1 (5 bases). This CDR3 is 15 amino acids long. Trimming left V 5 bases short and J 7 bases short, with 18 bases between. Per germline, CDR1 SGHAT and CDR2 FQNNGV.

The count of this clone is one. The chain has TRBV5-6 and TRBJ2-2; a weak D match, TRBD1 (6 bases). V lost 1 base and J 5 bases, leaving 9 bases between the germline ends. Per the germline V gene, CDR1 is SGHDT and CDR2 is YYEEEE. This CDR3 has 14 amino acids. CDR3 residues: CASSLSGVTGELFF. Written as DNA, the CDR3 is TGTGCCAGCAGCTTGTCAGGGGTGACCGGGGAGCTGTTTTTT.

The J gene is TRBJ2-4, the V gene TRBV5-4; D possibly corresponds to TRBD2 (5 bases). V shed 0 bases and J shed 0 bases, with 7 bases lying between them. Germline lookup yields CDR1 SGHNT and CDR2 YYREEE (reference sequence). The CDR3 runs to 15 residues. The CDR3 nucleotides read TGTGCCAGCAGCTTGGGAGGGTTAGCCAAAAACATTCAGTACTTC. This encodes CASSLGGLAKNIQYF.

The gene calls are TRBV11-3 and TRBJ2-5; the D is unclear. The germline V gene encodes CDR1 SGHNT and CDR2 YENEEA. With 5 bases removed from V and 4 bases from J, the gap between germline ends came to 11 bases. The CDR3 length is 13 residues. The DNA of the CDR3 is TGTGCCAGCAGCCTTAACTATGGAGAGACCCAGTACTTC. It is translated as CASSLNYGETQYF.